The 8 T cell receptor beta chains listed next were all sequenced from one sample in a study of PD-L1 blockade in urothelial cancer. Stated time point: pretreatment peripheral blood. Profiling relied on immunoSEQ multiplex PCR, and the TCRdb table lists in-frame clones only, not all of them. The sample holds about 52,000 clones, over 65% seen once. The source was PBMCs, collected around atezolizumab (anti-PD-L1) treatment. All receptors derive from a man aged 50 or older with urothelial cancer.

This rearrangement joins TRBV15 to TRBJ2-7, with D possibly TRBD1 on 6 matching bases. From germline, CDR1 is LNHNV and CDR2 YYDKDF (reference sequence). The CDR3 is 14 residues long. The V and J ends lost 5 bases and 5 bases respectively, with 16 bases between them. The CDR3 loop is CATSLLRDTHEQYF. DNA of the CDR3: TGTGCCACCAGCCTCCTCCGGGACACACACGAGCAGTACTTC.

The gene calls are TRBV28 and TRBJ2-7; D ambiguous. This CDR3 has 12 amino acids. The germline CDR1 and CDR2 sequences are MDHEN and SYDVKM. Trimming removed 8 bases from V and 6 bases from J, with 14 bases in between. The CDR3 DNA follows: TGTGCCAGCGTGGCCTGGAGTGGCGAGCAGTACTTC. This encodes CASVAWSGEQYF.

The V call is TRBV10-1, the J call TRBJ2-2; a possible D gene is TRBD2 (6 bases). Germline CDR1 is WNHNN and CDR2 is SYGVQD (reference sequence). CDR3 length: 14 amino acids. V shed 6 bases and J shed 2 bases, with 10 bases lying between them. CDR3 region: CASSRDSNTGELFF. CDR3 nucleotide sequence: TGCGCCAGCAGCCGGGACTCTAACACCGGGGAGCTGTTTTTT.

This clone has a handful of counts. The CDR3 loop reads CASSPGQQNSPLHF. CDR3 DNA sequence: TGCGCCAGCAGTCCGGGACAACAAAATTCACCCCTCCACTTT. This chain links TRBV5-1 with TRBJ1-6, with D maybe TRBD1 (6 bases). CDR1 SGHRS and CDR2 YFSETQ come from the germline V gene. The CDR3 is 14 residues long. Trimming stripped 5 bases from V and 7 bases from J, with 13 bases between. The variable domain in full, completed from reference TRBV5-1 and TRBJ1-6, reads KAGVTQTPRYLIKTRGQQVTLSCSPISGHRSVSWYQQTPGQGLQFLFEYFSETQRNKGNFPGRFSGRQFSNSRSEMNVSTLELGDSALYLCASSPGQQNSPLHFGNGTRLTVT.

This rearrangement joins TRBV10-3 to TRBJ2-2, with 9 bases lining up with TRBD2. The CDR3 has 17 amino acids. With 2 bases clipped from V and 3 bases from J, the junction kept 7 bases outside the gene matches. Per the germline V gene, CDR1 is ENHRY and CDR2 is SYGVKD. CDR3 DNA sequence: TGTGCCATCAGTGAGAGGGCTAGCGGGACTTACACCGGGGAGCTGTTTTTT. The encoded protein is CAISERASGTYTGELFF.

This chain connects TRBV4-1 to TRBJ2-7; the match to TRBD1 covers 9 bases. CDR3 length equals 16 residues. The V and J ends lost 1 base and 5 bases, in that order; junction bases with no gene match: 9. CDR1 MGHRA and CDR2 YSYEKL come from the germline V gene. DNA of the CDR3: TGCGCCAGCAGCCAAGGCCCCGGGACAGGGCCCCACGAGCAGTACTTC. Its translation is CASSQGPGTGPHEQYF.

This clone was seen a single time. The J gene is TRBJ2-5, the V gene TRBV7-6, with TRBD1 matching over 12 bases. This CDR3 is built from 17 residues. V was pared by 0 bases and J by 5 bases, with 7 bases of the junction left unmatched. Germline CDR1 reads SGHVS; CDR2 reads FNYEAQ. The DNA of the CDR3 is TGTGCCAGCAGCTTAGCCGGGGGACAGGGGGCTAGGGAGACCCAGTACTTC. Residues: CASSLAGGQGARETQYF.

This rearrangement joins TRBV9 to TRBJ2-2, with D perhaps matching TRBD2 (5 bases). Germline V gene lookup returns CDR1 SGDLS and CDR2 YYNGEE. The V end was cut by 3 bases, the J end by 9 bases, with 15 bases between. The CDR3 runs 14 residues. CDR3 sequence: CASSALGEFRELFF. CDR3 nucleotides: TGTGCCAGCAGCGCCCTCGGGGAGTTTCGGGAGCTGTTTTTT.